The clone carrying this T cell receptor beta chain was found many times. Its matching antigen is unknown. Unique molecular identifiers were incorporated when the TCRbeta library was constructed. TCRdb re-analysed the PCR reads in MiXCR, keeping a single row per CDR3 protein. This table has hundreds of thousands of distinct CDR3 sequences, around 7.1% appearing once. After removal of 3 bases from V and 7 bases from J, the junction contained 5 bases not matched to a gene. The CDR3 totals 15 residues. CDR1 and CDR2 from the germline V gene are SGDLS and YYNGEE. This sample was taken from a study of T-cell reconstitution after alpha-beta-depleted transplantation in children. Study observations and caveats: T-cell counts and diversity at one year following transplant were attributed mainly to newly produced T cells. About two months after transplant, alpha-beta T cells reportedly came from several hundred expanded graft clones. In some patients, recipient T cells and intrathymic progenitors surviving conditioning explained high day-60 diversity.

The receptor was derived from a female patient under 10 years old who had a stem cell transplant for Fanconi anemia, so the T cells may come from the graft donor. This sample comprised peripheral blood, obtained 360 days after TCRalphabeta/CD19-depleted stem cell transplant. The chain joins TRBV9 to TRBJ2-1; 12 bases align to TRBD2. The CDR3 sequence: CASSETSGGWNEQFF. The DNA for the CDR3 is TGTGCCAGCAGCGAGACTAGCGGGGGATGGAATGAGCAGTTCTTC.